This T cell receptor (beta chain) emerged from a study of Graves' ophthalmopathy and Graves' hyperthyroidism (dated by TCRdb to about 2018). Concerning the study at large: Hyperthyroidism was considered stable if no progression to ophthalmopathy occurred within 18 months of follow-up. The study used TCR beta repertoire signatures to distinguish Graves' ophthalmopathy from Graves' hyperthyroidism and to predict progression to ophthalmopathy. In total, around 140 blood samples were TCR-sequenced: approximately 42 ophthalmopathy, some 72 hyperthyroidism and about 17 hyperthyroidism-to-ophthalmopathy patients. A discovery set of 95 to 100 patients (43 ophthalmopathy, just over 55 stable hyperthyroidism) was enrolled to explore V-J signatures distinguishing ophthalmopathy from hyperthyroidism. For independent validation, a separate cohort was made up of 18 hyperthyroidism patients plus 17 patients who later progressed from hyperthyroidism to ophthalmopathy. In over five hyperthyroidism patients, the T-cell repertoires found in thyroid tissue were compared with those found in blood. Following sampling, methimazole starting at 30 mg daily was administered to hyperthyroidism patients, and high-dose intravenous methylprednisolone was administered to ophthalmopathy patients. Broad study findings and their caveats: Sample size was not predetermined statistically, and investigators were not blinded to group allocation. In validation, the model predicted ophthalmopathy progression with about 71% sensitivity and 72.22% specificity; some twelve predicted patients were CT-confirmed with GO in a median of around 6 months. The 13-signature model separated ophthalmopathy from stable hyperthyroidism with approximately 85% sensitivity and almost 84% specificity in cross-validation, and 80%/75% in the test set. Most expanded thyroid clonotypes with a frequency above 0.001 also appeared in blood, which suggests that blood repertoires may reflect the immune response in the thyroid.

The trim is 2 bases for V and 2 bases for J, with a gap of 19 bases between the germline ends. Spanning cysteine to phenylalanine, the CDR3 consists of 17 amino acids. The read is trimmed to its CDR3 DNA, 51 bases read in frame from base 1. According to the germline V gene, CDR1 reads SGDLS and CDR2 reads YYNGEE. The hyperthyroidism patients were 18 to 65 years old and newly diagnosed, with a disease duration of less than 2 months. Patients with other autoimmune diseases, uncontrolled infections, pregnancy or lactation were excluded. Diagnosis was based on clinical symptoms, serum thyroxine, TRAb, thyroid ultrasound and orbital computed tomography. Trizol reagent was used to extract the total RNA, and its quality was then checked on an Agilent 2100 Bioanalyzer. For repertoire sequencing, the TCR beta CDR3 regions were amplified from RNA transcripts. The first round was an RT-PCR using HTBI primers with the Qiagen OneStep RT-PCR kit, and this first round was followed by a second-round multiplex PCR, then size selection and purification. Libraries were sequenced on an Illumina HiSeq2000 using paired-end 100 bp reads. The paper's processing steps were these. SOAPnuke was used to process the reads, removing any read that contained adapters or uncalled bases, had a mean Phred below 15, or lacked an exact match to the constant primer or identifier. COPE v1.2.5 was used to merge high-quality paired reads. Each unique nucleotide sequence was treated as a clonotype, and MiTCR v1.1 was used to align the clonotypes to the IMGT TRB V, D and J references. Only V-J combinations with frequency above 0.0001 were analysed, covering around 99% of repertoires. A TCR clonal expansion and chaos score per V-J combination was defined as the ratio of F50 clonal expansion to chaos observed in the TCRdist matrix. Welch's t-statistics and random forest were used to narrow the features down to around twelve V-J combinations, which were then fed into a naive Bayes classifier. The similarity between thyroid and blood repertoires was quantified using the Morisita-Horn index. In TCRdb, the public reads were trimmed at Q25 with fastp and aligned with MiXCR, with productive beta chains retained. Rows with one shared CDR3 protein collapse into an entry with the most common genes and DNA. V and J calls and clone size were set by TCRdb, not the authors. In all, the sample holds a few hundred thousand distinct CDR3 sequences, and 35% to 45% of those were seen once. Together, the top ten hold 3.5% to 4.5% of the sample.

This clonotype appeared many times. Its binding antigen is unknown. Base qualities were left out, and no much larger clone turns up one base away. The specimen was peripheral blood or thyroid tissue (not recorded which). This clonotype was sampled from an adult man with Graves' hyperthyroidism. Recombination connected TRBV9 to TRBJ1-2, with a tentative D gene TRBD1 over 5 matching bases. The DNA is TGTGCCAGCAGCGTCCGTAGTTCCTTAGGGGCAAACTATGGCTACACCTTC. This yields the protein CASSVRSSLGANYGYTF.